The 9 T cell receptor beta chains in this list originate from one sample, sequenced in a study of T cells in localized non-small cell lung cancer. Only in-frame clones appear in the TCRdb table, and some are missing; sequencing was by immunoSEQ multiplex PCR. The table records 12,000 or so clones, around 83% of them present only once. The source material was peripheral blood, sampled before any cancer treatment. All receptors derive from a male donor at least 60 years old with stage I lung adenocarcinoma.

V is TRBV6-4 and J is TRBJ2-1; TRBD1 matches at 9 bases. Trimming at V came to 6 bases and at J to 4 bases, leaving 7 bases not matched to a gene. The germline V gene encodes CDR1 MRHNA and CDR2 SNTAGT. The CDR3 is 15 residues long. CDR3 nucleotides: TGTGCCAGCAGAGTACAGGGGGCGCCGTACAATGAGCAGTTCTTC. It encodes CASRVQGAPYNEQFF.

DNA of the CDR3: TGTGCCAGTAGAGTTCCGGGACAGGGAAACACCATATATTTT. Protein: CASRVPGQGNTIYF. The V and J genes are TRBV19 and TRBJ1-3, with TRBD1 identical over 7 bases. The V gene's germline CDR1 is LNHDA and CDR2 SQIVND (reference sequence). This CDR3 has 14 residues. The trim removed 6 bases at V and 4 bases at J, leaving 6 bases unmatched. The full variable domain, its missing parts supplied by reference TRBV19 and TRBJ1-3, is DGGITQSPKYLFRKEGQNVTLSCEQNLNHDAMYWYRQDPGQGLRLIYYSQIVNDFQKGDIAEGYSVSREKKESFPLTVTSAQKNPTAFYLCASRVPGQGNTIYFGEGSWLTVV.

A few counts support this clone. CDR3 sequence: CASSDNRGTEAFF. The CDR3 DNA is TGTGCCAGCAGTGACAATAGGGGCACTGAAGCTTTCTTT. The V gene is TRBV6-4, the J gene TRBJ1-1; TRBD1 might be the D (5 bases). V was cut by 2 bases and J by 4 bases, with 8 bases left in between. Looked up from germline, CDR1 is MRHNA and CDR2 is SNTAGT. The CDR3 sequence is 13 residues long.

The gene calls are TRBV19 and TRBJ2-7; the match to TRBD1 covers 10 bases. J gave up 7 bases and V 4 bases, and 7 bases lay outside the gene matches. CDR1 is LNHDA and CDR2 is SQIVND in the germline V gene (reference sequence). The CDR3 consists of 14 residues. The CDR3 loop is CASSTGTGVGEQYF. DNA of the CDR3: TGTGCCAGTAGTACTGGGACAGGGGTAGGGGAGCAGTACTTC.

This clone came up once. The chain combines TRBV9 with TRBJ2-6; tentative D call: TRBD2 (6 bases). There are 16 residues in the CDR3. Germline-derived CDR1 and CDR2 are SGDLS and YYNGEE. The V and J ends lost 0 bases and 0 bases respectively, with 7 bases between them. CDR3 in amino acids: CASSVGRGSGANVLTF. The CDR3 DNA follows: TGTGCCAGCAGCGTAGGGAGGGGCTCTGGGGCCAACGTCCTGACTTTC.

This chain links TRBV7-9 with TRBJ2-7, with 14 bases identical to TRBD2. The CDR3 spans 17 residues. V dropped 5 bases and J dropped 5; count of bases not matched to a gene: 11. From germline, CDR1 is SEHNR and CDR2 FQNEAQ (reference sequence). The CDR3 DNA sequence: TGTGCCAGCAGCCCCCAGCTCGGACTAGCGGGAGGCGACGAGCAGTACTTC. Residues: CASSPQLGLAGGDEQYF.

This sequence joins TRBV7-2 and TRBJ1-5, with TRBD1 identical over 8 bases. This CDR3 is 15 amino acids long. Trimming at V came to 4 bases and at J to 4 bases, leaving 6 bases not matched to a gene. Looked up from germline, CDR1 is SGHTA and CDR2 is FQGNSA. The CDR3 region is CASSSRTGRNQPQHF. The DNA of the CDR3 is TGTGCCAGCAGCTCCCGGACAGGGAGGAATCAGCCCCAGCATTTT.

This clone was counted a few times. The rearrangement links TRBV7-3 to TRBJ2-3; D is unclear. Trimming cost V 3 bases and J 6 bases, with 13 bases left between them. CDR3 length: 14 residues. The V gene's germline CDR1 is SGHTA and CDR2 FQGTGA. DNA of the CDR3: TGTGCCAGCAGCTTTTCAGGCGTCGGGGATACGCAGTATTTT. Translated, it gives CASSFSGVGDTQYF.

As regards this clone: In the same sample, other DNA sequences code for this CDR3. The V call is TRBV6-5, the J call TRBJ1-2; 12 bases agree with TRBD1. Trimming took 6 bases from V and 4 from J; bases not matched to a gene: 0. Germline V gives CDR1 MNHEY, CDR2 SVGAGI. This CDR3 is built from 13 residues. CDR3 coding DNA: TGTGCCAGCAGGGGACAGGGGGCCTATGGCTACACCTTC. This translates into CASRGQGAYGYTF.